This T cell receptor (beta chain) was sequenced for a study of blood T cell repertoires in COVID-19. Background on the study: The samples span acute and convalescent COVID-19 from the United States, Italy and Spain. Nucleic acid was either cDNA or gDNA, and it came from T cells, B-cell-depleted T cells, or PBMCs.

CDR1 is SGHTA and CDR2 is FQGNSA in the germline V gene. This CDR3 is 16 amino acids long. V gave up 2 bases and J gave up 2 bases, with 14 bases separating them. In the authors' workflow: Reference gene primer amplification gave estimated nucleated cell counts. Profiling relied on immunoSEQ multiplex PCR, and the TCRdb table lists in-frame clones only, not all of them. V and J calls and clone size follow that table, whereas D and trimming were derived from the DNA. The data show a few hundred thousand clones, around 84% seen once. The chain links TRBV7-2 to TRBJ2-3; D is perhaps TRBD2 (6 bases). The TCR sequence derives from a man in his forties who had recovered from COVID-19. The sequenced material came from peripheral blood. CDR3 amino acids: CASSLLFGGLTDTQYF. The CDR3 nucleotides are TGTGCCAGCAGCTTATTATTCGGGGGTCTCACAGATACGCAGTATTTT. Together with reference TRBV7-2 and TRBJ2-3, the CDR3 gives the full variable domain: GAGVSQSPSNKVTEKGKDVELRCDPISGHTALYWYRQSLGQGLEFLIYFQGNSAPDKSGLPSDRFSAERTGGSVSTLTIQRTQQEDSAVYLCASSLLFGGLTDTQYFGPGTRLTVL.